A selection of T cell receptor beta chains follows, all from one sample in a study of blood T cell repertoires in COVID-19. This table comes from immunoSEQ multiplex PCR, and its TCRdb copy is limited to in-frame clones, with some not included. The profile shows about 73,000 clones, around 83% of them singletons. Specimen: peripheral blood. The origin of the receptors is a woman aged 55-69 years with acute or convalescent COVID-19. Both conserved end residues are part of each CDR3. A D gene is named only where the DNA matches it firmly. The size entry is marked missing in some rows and otherwise reads once, few, many or a size class.

>TRBJ2-1|TRBV5-1|TRBD2|.
TGCGCCAGCAGCTTGGAAACCGGGACTAGCGACCTTAACAATGAGCAGTTCTTC
CASSLETGTSDLNNEQFF
>TRBJ1-4|TRBV18|.|.
TGTGCCAGCTCACCGGTCCTAAGTGCAACTAATGAAAAACTGTTTTTT
CASSPVLSATNEKLFF
>TRBJ1-2|TRBV2|.|.
TGTGCCAGCACCCCCGGGGGGGGAGCTAACTATGGCTACACCTTC
CASTPGGGANYGYTF
>TRBJ1-3|TRBV9|.|.
TGTGCCAGCATGTGGAGTCTCTCTGGAAACACCATATATTTT
CASMWSLSGNTIYF
>TRBJ2-7|TRBV7-2|.|.
TGTGCCAGCAGCTTTACAGGGTTGGAGGAGCAGTACTTC
CASSFTGLEEQYF
>TRBJ1-2|TRBV29-1|.|few
TGCAGCGTCTGGGAGGCTGATGGCTACACCTTC
CSVWEADGYTF
>TRBJ1-4|TRBV2|.|.
TGTGCCAGCAGGTCAGACATGCAACGGGAAAAACTGTTTTTT
CASRSDMQREKLFF
>TRBJ2-3|TRBV7-3|.|.
TGTGCCAGCAGCTCTGGATGGGGCGAAGATACGCAGTATTTT
CASSSGWGEDTQYF
>TRBJ1-2|TRBV6-2/TRBV6-3|.|.
TGTGCCAGCAGTCGCGGTGACTATGGCTACACCTTC
CASSRGDYGYTF
>TRBJ2-3|TRBV7-9|TRBD2|.
TGTGCCAGCAGCTTAGTGCGGGGGGGATCTAGCACAGATACGCAGTATTTT
CASSLVRGGSSTDTQYF
>TRBJ2-5|TRBV29-1|TRBD2|.
TGCAGCGTTCGGAAGCGGGGGGGCGGAGAGACCCAGTACTTC
CSVRKRGGGETQYF
>TRBJ2-3|TRBV2|TRBD1|.
TGTGCCAGCAGTAAGGACAGGCGGCCAGATACGCAGTATTTT
CASSKDRRPDTQYF
>TRBJ1-6|TRBV3-1/TRBV3-2|TRBD1|.
TGTGCCAGCAGCCTAGGGACAGGGGATTTTTCACCCCTCCACTTT
CASSLGTGDFSPLHF
>TRBJ1-6|TRBV5-4|.|.
TGTGCCAGCAGCGGAGGACCGATAGACGACGGGCCCCTCCACTTT
CASSGGPIDDGPLHF
>TRBJ2-5|TRBV6-6|TRBD1|.
TGTGCCAGCAGTACCGGGACAGGGAGGGGAGAGACCCAGTACTTC
CASSTGTGRGETQYF
>TRBJ2-1|TRBV14|TRBD2|.
TGTGCCAGCAGCCGCCGTACGGGGGGAGAGTTCTTC
CASSRRTGGEFF
>TRBJ1-1|TRBV9|TRBD1|.
TGTGCCAGCAGCCGCGCCGGACAGGGTTTGAACACTGAAGCTTTCTTT
CASSRAGQGLNTEAFF
>TRBJ2-6|TRBV2|TRBD2|.
TGTGCCAGCAGAATGACTAGCGGGGGGCCGGGAGGGGCCAACGTCCTGACTTTC
CASRMTSGGPGGANVLTF
>TRBJ1-1|TRBV2|.|.
TGTGCCAGCAGTGAACAGGGTATGGGGAACACTGAAGCTTTCTTT
CASSEQGMGNTEAFF
>TRBJ2-7|TRBV7-9|TRBD1|.
TGTGCCAGCAGCCCACGGGGACAGGGGGCTTCCTACGAGCAGTACTTC
CASSPRGQGASYEQYF
>TRBJ2-1|TRBV5-1|TRBD2|.
TGCGCCAGCAGCTTCGGGACTAGCGGGTGGAATGAGCAGTTCTTC
CASSFGTSGWNEQFF
>TRBJ2-1|TRBV29-1|TRBD1|.
TGCAGCGTTCTACAGGGGGTCGATGAGCAGTTCTTC
CSVLQGVDEQFF
>TRBJ2-3|TRBV5-5|TRBD2|.
TGTGCCAGCAGCTCGACTAGCGGGGAAAACACAGATACGCAGTATTTT
CASSSTSGENTDTQYF
>TRBJ2-5|TRBV6-1|.|.
TGTGCCAGCAGTGAATTTGGGGGCCGAGAGACCCAGTACTTC
CASSEFGGRETQYF
>TRBJ1-4|TRBV6-1|.|.
TGTGCCAGCAGTGAGTGGGAGACTAATGAAAAACTGTTTTTT
CASSEWETNEKLFF
>TRBJ1-1|TRBV19|TRBD1|.
TGTGCCAGTGCGATCCCCCCAGGACAGGGGGCGGCTGAAGCTTTCTTT
CASAIPPGQGAAEAFF
>TRBJ1-2|TRBV10-3|.|.
TGTGCCATCAGTGAGGAGGGAATCGGCTACACCTTC
CAISEEGIGYTF
>TRBJ2-2|TRBV5-1|TRBD2|.
TGCGCCAGCAGCGGGCGGGAGGCGGCCTCGGGCACCGGGGAGCTGTTTTTT
CASSGREAASGTGELFF
>TRBJ1-5|TRBV19|.|.
TGTGCCAGTAGTATAACCAGGGATCAGCCCCAGCATTTT
CASSITRDQPQHF
>TRBJ1-4|TRBV18|.|.
TGTGCCAGCTCCTTAGACATCCCAACTAATGAAAAACTGTTTTTT
CASSLDIPTNEKLFF
>TRBJ2-7|TRBV10-2|TRBD2|.
TGCGCCAGCCGCGGGGGGACGGGAAGCTCCTACGAGCAGTACTTC
CASRGGTGSSYEQYF
>TRBJ1-1|TRBV27|.|.
TGTGCCAGCAGTTATAGGTCAGGGATGGGAGGGAACACTGAAGCTTTCTTT
CASSYRSGMGGNTEAFF
>TRBJ2-6|TRBV27|TRBD1|.
TGTGCCAGCAGTCTACTTGAGGGGGCTTACTCTGGGGCCAACGTCCTGACTTTC
CASSLLEGAYSGANVLTF
>TRBJ1-2|TRBV2|.|.
TGTGCCAGCAGTGAAGGAGGCTCAGCTGGCCCCTATGGCTACACCTTC
CASSEGGSAGPYGYTF
>TRBJ2-7|TRBV4-1|TRBD2|.
TGCGCCAGCAGCGCAACTAGCGGGGGGCACCACGAGCAGTACTTC
CASSATSGGHHEQYF
>TRBJ1-3|TRBV7-2|.|.
TGTGCCAGCAGCCCTGGGTACAGTCCTGGAAACACCATATATTTT
CASSPGYSPGNTIYF
>TRBJ1-2|TRBV11-2|TRBD1|.
TGTGCCAGCAGCTTAGAAGCCAGGACAGGGACGGGCGGCTACACCTTC
CASSLEARTGTGGYTF
>TRBJ2-7|TRBV6-5|.|.
TGTGCCAGCAGTTACTCACGGGAATGGTACTTC
CASSYSREWYF
>TRBJ2-5|TRBV30|.|.
TGTGCCTGGAAACCTGCCCCGGCGCGGGAATACCAAGAGACCCAGTACTTC
CAWKPAPAREYQETQYF
>TRBJ2-7|TRBV7-9|.|.
TGTGCCAGCAGCGCCCAGGAGGGGCGCCTCGAGCAGTACTTC
CASSAQEGRLEQYF
>TRBJ1-6|TRBV25-1|.|.
TGTGCCAGCAGTGAACTGGGGGGGAGATCACCCCTCCACTTT
CASSELGGRSPLHF
>TRBJ1-5|TRBV29-1|TRBD1|few
TGCAGCGTCGGACAGGGGTCGGGTCAGCCCCAGCATTTT
CSVGQGSGQPQHF
>TRBJ2-3|TRBV5-4|TRBD2|once
TGTGCCAGCAGACTTAGCGGGGGGTTCGGCACAGATACGCAGTATTTT
CASRLSGGFGTDTQYF
>TRBJ2-5|TRBV4-2|.|.
TGTGCCAGCAGCCAAGAACAGAGCCAAGAGACCCAGTACTTC
CASSQEQSQETQYF
>TRBJ2-7|TRBV12-3/TRBV12-4|TRBD1|.
TGTGCCAGCGGTCCGACAGGGGGCTACGAGCAGTACTTC
CASGPTGGYEQYF
>TRBJ2-1|TRBV11-2|TRBD2|.
TGTGCCAGCAGCTTAGCTCCGCGGGGGAATAACAATGAGCAGTTCTTC
CASSLAPRGNNNEQFF
>TRBJ2-7|TRBV7-2|.|.
TGTGCCAGCAGCTTACTCTGGGGCGACGAGCAGTACTTC
CASSLLWGDEQYF
>TRBJ1-3|TRBV2|.|.
TGTGCCAGCAGTGGAGGGAGGGTGTCTGGAAACACCATATATTTT
CASSGGRVSGNTIYF
>TRBJ2-7|TRBV6-6|.|.
TGTGCCAGCAGACGTCTAGGTGCTTCCTACGAGCAGTACTTC
CASRRLGASYEQYF
>TRBJ1-5|TRBV5-5|.|.
TGTGCCAGCAGCTTGGAGAGGCAGTCCACTCAGCCCCAGCATTTT
CASSLERQSTQPQHF
>TRBJ2-7|TRBV28|.|.
TGTGCCAGCAAGGTGGGGGTCCGGGGGGAGCAGTACTTC
CASKVGVRGEQYF
>TRBJ2-2|TRBV5-4|.|few
TGTGCCAGCAGTTTGACTGACACCGGGGAGCTGTTTTTT
CASSLTDTGELFF
>TRBJ2-5|TRBV6-1|TRBD1|.
TGTGCCAGCAGTGGGACCGGTCAGGGGGCCGAAGAGACCCAGTACTTC
CASSGTGQGAEETQYF